This passage covers 22 T cell receptor beta chains from one sample sequenced in a study of esophageal squamous cell carcinoma under preoperative chemotherapy. A single record per CDR3 protein comes from TCRdb applying MiXCR to the PCR reads. The sample has about 18,000 distinct CDR3 sequences; 46% are singletons. The time point was: after preoperative PTX-NDP chemotherapy. Sample collection occurred from a patient given preoperative chemotherapy. These receptors originate from a human donor with esophageal squamous cell carcinoma. The donor label of this sample is uncertain.

There are a few counts of this clonotype. The CDR3 coding sequence is TGTGCTAGTGGTTTGGGACTAGCGGGGGCCCAAGAGACCCAGTACTTC. It yields the protein CASGLGLAGAQETQYF. This chain uses TRBV12-5 with TRBJ2-5; 12 bases are a match to TRBD2. The V gene end was trimmed by 1 base and the J gene end by 1 base; junction bases not matched to a gene: 1. CDR1 and CDR2 (germline): LGHNT, FRNRAP. The CDR3 totals 16 residues.

This clonotype was picked up a small number of times. The chain couples TRBV6-1 to TRBJ1-1, with 11 bases fitting TRBD1. From germline, CDR1 is MNHNS and CDR2 SASEGT. The CDR3 contains 17 residues. The V segment lost 7 bases and the J segment 0 bases; nucleotides outside the gene matches: 10. The CDR3 reads CASTPGQGGPVNTEAFF. The CDR3 DNA follows: TGTGCCAGCACCCCGGGACAGGGGGGGCCCGTGAACACTGAAGCTTTCTTT.

V and J are TRBV18 and TRBJ2-7; D gene ambiguous. Germline V gene sequence: CDR1 KGHSH, CDR2 LQKENI. Trimming removed 3 bases at V and 6 bases at J, with 21 bases between. The CDR3 runs to 16 residues. The CDR3 DNA is TGTGCCAGCTCACCCAGGCTAGGAGACGGCCATGCCGAGCAGTACTTC. It specifies CASSPRLGDGHAEQYF.

Here the CDR3 DNA reads TGTGCCAGCAGTTACTTGGGGAACAATGAGCAGTTCTTC. Translating it yields CASSYLGNNEQFF. The V and J genes are TRBV6-5 and TRBJ2-3; no definite D call. The J call may not be correct, given that the DNA end is closer to TRBJ2-1. The CDR3 length is 13 residues. CDR1 MNHEY and CDR2 SVGAGI come from the germline V gene.

This clonotype was seen ten or more times. The chain links TRBV6-5 to TRBJ1-6, with 9 bases lining up with TRBD1. The germline gives CDR1 MNHEY, CDR2 SVGAGI. The CDR3 is 15 amino acids. With 5 bases clipped from V and 10 bases from J, the junction kept 9 bases outside the gene matches. The CDR3 nucleotides are TGTGCCAGCAGTAACACCGGGACAGGGTCCTCACCCCTCCACTTT. It specifies CASSNTGTGSSPLHF.

The rearrangement joins TRBV6-2 or TRBV6-3 to TRBJ1-1; TRBD1 matches at 12 bases. With V trimmed by 4 bases and J by 4 bases, 7 bases remained unmatched. The germline V gene has CDR1 MNHEY and CDR2 SVGEGT. This CDR3 spans 16 amino acids. The CDR3 DNA is TGTGCCAGCAGTTCACGGGACAGGGGGCAGGGCACTGAAGCTTTCTTT. This sequence encodes CASSSRDRGQGTEAFF.

Ten or more counts support this clonotype. The chain is built from TRBV7-2 and TRBJ2-1; 8 bases map to TRBD2. V trimming: 5 bases; J trimming: 0 bases; junction bases outside the gene matches: 6. Germline V gives CDR1 SGHTA, CDR2 FQGNSA. This CDR3 spans 16 amino acids. In nucleotides, the CDR3 is TGTGCCAGCAGCCCATCTAGCGGGTCCTCCTACAATGAGCAGTTCTTC. Protein product: CASSPSSGSSYNEQFF.

This clonotype was detected ten times or more. This chain connects TRBV6-1 to TRBJ2-5; D is possibly TRBD1 (6 bases). The germline V gene has CDR1 MNHNS and CDR2 SASEGT. The V and J ends lost 6 bases and 5 bases respectively, with 22 bases between them. CDR3 length: 16 residues. For the CDR3, the DNA is TGTGCCAGCAGCCCAGCGACAGGAGAGGGAGAGGAGACCCAGTACTTC. Protein product: CASSPATGEGEETQYF.

The rearrangement links TRBV5-1 to TRBJ2-5, with D maybe TRBD2 (5 bases). Looked up from germline, CDR1 is SGHRS and CDR2 is YFSETQ. The V end lost 6 bases, the J end lost 11 bases, and 23 bases lay between the germline ends. The CDR3 has 14 residues. CDR3: CASKETTPSLEQYF. The DNA for the CDR3 is TGCGCCAGCAAGGAGACTACTCCCTCTCTGGAGCAGTACTTC.

This clonotype has ten or more counts. At one end the junction does not follow the germline gene, possibly because of a read error. The chain recombines TRBV6-1 with TRBJ2-7; D is uncertain. Germline CDR1 MNHNS, CDR2 SASEGT. The CDR3 loop spans 16 amino acids. The CDR3 coding sequence is TGTACCAGCAGTGAGGATCTAGTCAGTGGGGCCTACGAGCAGTACTTC. It specifies CTSSEDLVSGAYEQYF.

This clonotype showed up many times. The V and J genes are TRBV6-1 and TRBJ2-6; 7 bases are shared with TRBD2. CDR1 is MNHNS and CDR2 is SASEGT in the germline V gene. This CDR3 contains 15 residues. Losses at the gene ends were 6 bases for V and 0 bases for J; bases not matched to a gene: 2. The CDR3, as DNA: TGTGCCAGCAGGGGGGGGGACTCTGGGGCCAACGTCCTGACTTTC. This encodes CASRGGDSGANVLTF.

The rearrangement uses TRBV11-3 and TRBJ2-1; 7 positions agree with TRBD2. The CDR3 runs 16 residues. Trimming took 5 bases from V and 0 from J; bases not matched to a gene: 7. CDR1 SGHNT and CDR2 YENEEA come from the germline V gene. The CDR3, as DNA: TGTGCCAGCAGCGTTAGCGGGCCTAGCTCCTACAATGAGCAGTTCTTC. Protein sequence: CASSVSGPSSYNEQFF.

Points on this clonotype: A read error may account for a junction end that differs from germline. The gene calls are TRBV11-1 and TRBJ2-3; TRBD2 matches 11 bases. The CDR3 runs 15 residues. In germline, CDR1 is SGHAT, CDR2 FQDESV (reference sequence). As DNA, the CDR3 is TGTGCCAACAGCCCCGGGACTAGCGGTTACAATGAGCAGTTCTTT. This encodes CANSPGTSGYNEQFF. The full variable domain, rest sourced from reference TRBV11-1 and TRBJ2-3, is EAEVAQSPRYKITEKSQAVAFWCDPISGHATLYWYRQILGQGPELLVQFQDESVVDDSQLPKDRFSAERLKGVDSTLKIQPAELGDSAMYLCANSPGTSGYNEQFFGPGTRLTVL.

This clonotype was seen just once. This chain links TRBV6-1 with TRBJ2-3; 11 bases match TRBD2. The J call may be faulty, since TRBJ2-1 better matches the DNA end. The germline V gene has CDR1 MNHNS and CDR2 SASEGT. The CDR3 totals 14 residues. The CDR3 DNA reads as TGTGCCAGTTCCAGGACCCTAGCGGGGGGTCGGCAGTTCTTC. Translated: CASSRTLAGGRQFF.

In this sample, this clonotype is large (0.1 to 1%). The chain links TRBV7-8 to TRBJ2-5; 12 bases match TRBD2. Germline V gene data show CDR1 as SGHVS and CDR2 as FQNEAQ. The CDR3 spans 14 residues. V was pared by 5 bases and J by 5 bases, with 3 bases of the junction left unmatched. CDR3 coding DNA: TGTGCCAGCAGCGTTGGGACTAGCGGGGAGACCCAGTACTTC. It codes for CASSVGTSGETQYF.

The chain uses TRBV7-9 and TRBJ2-1; 16 bases fit TRBD2. Per the germline V gene, CDR1 is SEHNR and CDR2 is FQNEAQ (reference sequence). The CDR3 contains 14 residues. Trimming cost V 5 bases and J 10 bases; bases outside gene matches: 2. Here the CDR3 reads CASSPGLAGGEQFF. DNA of the CDR3: TGTGCCAGCAGCCCGGGACTAGCGGGGGGGGAGCAGTTCTTC.

By frequency in the sample, this clonotype is medium-sized. V is TRBV7-3 and J is TRBJ2-3, with D perhaps matching TRBD2 (6 bases). The CDR3 is made up of 14 amino acids. CDR1 SGHTA and CDR2 FQGTGA come from the germline V gene. Trimming took 6 bases from V and 2 from J, leaving 12 bases between them. The CDR3, as DNA: TGTGCCAGCAGTCAGGGACTCCCCACAGATACGCAGTATTTT. Amino acid sequence: CASSQGLPTDTQYF.

This clonotype was recorded a few times. The CDR3 DNA follows: TGTGCCAGCAGCTTAGCGGGACTAGGGGGCAATGAGCAGTTCTTC. Residues: CASSLAGLGGNEQFF. The chain recombines TRBV7-9 with TRBJ2-1; 8 bases match TRBD2. The ends lost 0 bases at V and 6 bases at J; junction bases unmatched: 4. This CDR3 region has 15 residues. CDR1 and CDR2 (germline): SEHNR, FQNEAQ (reference sequence).

This clonotype was detected once. At one end, the junction sequence differs from germline, possibly due to a read error. The rearrangement joins TRBV6-1 to TRBJ2-1; no clear D. Germline V gives CDR1 MNHNS, CDR2 SASEGT. The CDR3 totals 14 residues. CDR3 loop: CASSELRTYNAQFF. The CDR3 region has the DNA TGTGCCAGCAGTGAGTTGCGGACCTACAATGCGCAGTTCTTT.

The rearrangement links TRBV6-1 to TRBJ1-2; D call uncertain. Trimming took off 1 base at V and 4 bases at J, with 10 bases between the two ends. CDR1 is MNHNS, CDR2 SASEGT, per germline. This CDR3 is 14 amino acids long. The CDR3 coding sequence is TGTGCCAGCAGTGAAGTTCGGGATTCCTATGGCTACACCTTC. Its protein product is CASSEVRDSYGYTF.

There are a few counts of this clonotype. The V gene is TRBV7-9, the J gene TRBJ2-1; TRBD1 or TRBD2 may be the D gene (7 bases each). Germline loops: CDR1 SEHNR, CDR2 FQNEAQ (reference sequence). V lost 6 bases, J lost 4 bases, and 13 bases lay in between. The CDR3 extends over 14 amino acids. The CDR3 protein is CASRSGTDYNEQFF. Written as DNA, the CDR3 is TGTGCCAGCAGGAGCGGGACAGATTACAATGAGCAGTTCTTC. Filled out from reference TRBV7-9 and TRBJ2-1, the complete variable domain reads DTGVSQNPRHKITKRGQNVTFRCDPISEHNRLYWYRQTLGQGPEFLTYFQNEAQLEKSRLLSDRFSAERPKGSFSTLEIQRTEQGDSAMYLCASRSGTDYNEQFFGPGTRLTVL.

There are a few counts of this clonotype. The chain couples TRBV7-2 to TRBJ2-1; 7 bases are shared with TRBD1. Germline-derived CDR1 and CDR2 are SGHTA and FQGNSA. V lost 0 bases, J lost 6 bases, and 5 bases stayed unmatched. CDR3 length equals 15 residues. The CDR3 sequence is CASSLAGQKSNEQFF. For the CDR3, the DNA is TGTGCCAGCAGCTTAGCGGGACAGAAATCCAATGAGCAGTTCTTC.